The present entry profiles one TCR beta chain with its context. The data originate from a study of Ad26.COV2.S vaccination and SARS-CoV-2 variants. This CDR3 is 16 amino acids long. V was trimmed by 5 bases and J by 0 bases, leaving 16 bases between them. CDR1 is SGHTA and CDR2 is FQGNSA in the germline V gene. Treatment specified: some 20 received Ad26.COV2.S at low or high dose, single or two shots; a few received placebo; per-sample allocation not given. The study sampled participants on day 63 after the first vaccine or placebo injection. A Boston adult aged 18-55 years was the donor. The vaccine delivered Wuhan-strain SARS-CoV-2 spike through an Ad26 vector. Sequencing was performed with immunoSEQ multiplex PCR; in TCRdb, only in-frame clones are kept and a portion is missing. The repertoire holds 440,000 or so clones, 90% seen once, with about 4.1% in the top ten.

This sequence was found in a person between 18 and 65 years old who received the Ad26.COV2.S COVID-19 vaccine or a placebo. The sequencing used peripheral blood, collected in a trial of Ad26.COV2.S vaccine versus placebo. The rearrangement joins TRBV7-2 to TRBJ1-1, with D tentatively TRBD1 (5 bases). As DNA, the CDR3 is TGTGCCAGCAGCCTCACCGGGACGGCTATGAACACTGAAGCTTTCTTT. The encoded protein is CASSLTGTAMNTEAFF.